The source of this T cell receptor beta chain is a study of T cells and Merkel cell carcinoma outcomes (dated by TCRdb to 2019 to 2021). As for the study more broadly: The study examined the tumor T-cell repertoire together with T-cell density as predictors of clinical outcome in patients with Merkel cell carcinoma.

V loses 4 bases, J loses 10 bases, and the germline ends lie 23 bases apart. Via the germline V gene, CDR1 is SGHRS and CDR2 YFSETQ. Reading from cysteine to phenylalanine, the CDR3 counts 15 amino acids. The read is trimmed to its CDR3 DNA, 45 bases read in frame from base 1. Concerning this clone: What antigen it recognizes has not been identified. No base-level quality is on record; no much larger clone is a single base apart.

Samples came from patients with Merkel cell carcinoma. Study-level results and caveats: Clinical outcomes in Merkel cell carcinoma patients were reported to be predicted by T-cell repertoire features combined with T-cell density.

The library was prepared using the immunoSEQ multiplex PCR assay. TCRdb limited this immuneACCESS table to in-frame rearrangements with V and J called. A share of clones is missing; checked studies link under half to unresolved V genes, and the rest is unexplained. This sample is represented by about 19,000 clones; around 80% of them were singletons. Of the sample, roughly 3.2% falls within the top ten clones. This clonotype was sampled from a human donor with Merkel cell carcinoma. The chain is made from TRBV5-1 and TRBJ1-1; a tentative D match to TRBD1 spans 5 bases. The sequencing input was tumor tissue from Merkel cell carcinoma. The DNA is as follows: TGCGCCAGCAGCACCGCTGGAGGGCAGGGAATGAGAGCTTTCTTT. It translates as CASSTAGGQGMRAFF. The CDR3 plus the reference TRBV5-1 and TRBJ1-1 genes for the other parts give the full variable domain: KAGVTQTPRYLIKTRGQQVTLSCSPISGHRSVSWYQQTPGQGLQFLFEYFSETQRNKGNFPGRFSGRQFSNSRSEMNVSTLELGDSALYLCASSTAGGQGMRAFFGQGTRLTVV.